The sequence of this T cell receptor beta chain was determined in a study of resident and recirculating memory T cells in vitiligo. The study's findings and limits: Sequences differed between biopsy sites and patients, suggesting private specificity. No unique dominant TCR clone was found in vitiligo lesions.

Stability required unchanged lesions during the previous 6 months. This CDR3 is built from 15 residues. V gave up 1 base and J gave up 2 bases, with 10 bases separating them. Germline lookup yields CDR1 LGHNA and CDR2 YSLEER. Concerning this clone itself: Its antigen is not identified.

The assay was immunoSEQ multiplex PCR, and TCRdb's table has in-frame clones only and misses some. The data hold 72,000 or so clones, with 92% observed a single time. The material sequenced was blood. This chain joins TRBV4-3 and TRBJ2-3; D not certain. The TCR was taken from a male donor with vitiligo. The CDR3 sequence: CASSQGEVFTDTQYF. The CDR3 DNA is TGCGCCAGCAGCCAAGGAGAAGTTTTCACAGATACGCAGTATTTT.